The clone carrying this T cell receptor beta chain has at least ten counts. Its antigen remains unknown. The data originate from a study of T cell repertoires in cytomegalovirus infection. Turning to the study itself: Matching HLA type, along with CMV infection, was indicated by public TCR beta signatures.

TCRdb re-derived calls from the reads in MiXCR, one entry per CDR3 protein. The sample has approximately 190,000 distinct CDR3 sequences, 28% seen once. The V gene lost 6 bases and the J gene lost 6 bases, with 15 bases spanning the gap. The CDR3 has 14 residues. Study-wide results and caveats: Cumulated frequencies of public TCR beta families served to identify carriers of CMV plus the relevant HLA. Dominating the ex vivo response were HLA-C-restricted CMV-specific TCR beta clonotypes.

The chain couples TRBV12-3 or TRBV12-4 to TRBJ2-1; TRBD1 might be the D (6 bases). Input material: PBMCs. The receptor's source is a human donor in good health (CMV status not recorded). Some clones in this sample may be carry-over from other donors' samples. CDR3 nucleotide sequence: TGTGCCAGCAGAAGAGAGCAGGGGAGCAATGAGCAGTTCTTC. This codes for CASRREQGSNEQFF.